This TCR beta chain was identified in a study of T-cell reconstitution after alpha-beta-depleted transplantation in children (dated by TCRdb to between 2015 and 2016). Looking at the study overall: Using TCR repertoire profiling, the study quantitatively followed how T-cell immune reconstitution unfolded in children after TCRalphabeta/CD19-depleted allogeneic hematopoietic cell transplantation.

The CDR3 contains 13 residues, cysteine and phenylalanine counted. Only the CDR3 part of the read is kept: 39 bases, read in frame from the first base. CDR1 and CDR2 are read off the germline V gene (reference sequence) as SEHNR and FQNEAQ. The junction shows trimming of 4 bases on V and 6 bases on J, plus 11 bases between the germline ends. Taken with the paper, the label for treatment or condition translates to: allogeneic hematopoietic cell transplantation with graft depleted of TCRalphabeta T cells and CD19 B cells. Transplant recipients were children who received TCRalphabeta/CD19-depleted allogeneic hematopoietic cell grafts. Study-level results and caveats: In some patients, the high TCRbeta diversity seen at day 60 was put down to recipient T cells and intrathymic progenitors that had survived conditioning. Over subsequent months, a decline in hyperexpanded clone frequencies was noted, and after one year, T-cell counts and TCRbeta diversity were mostly ascribed to newly produced T cells. Apparently early alphabetaT-cell count recovery about two months after transplant reportedly relied on only several hundred rapidly expanded clones derived from non-depleted graft cells.

This clonotype was recorded at least ten times. The specificity of this receptor is unknown. No qualities accompany the bases; no much larger clone lies one base away. Libraries were constructed by PCR. Sequenced using an Illumina HiSeq 2500. TCR libraries were prepared with molecular barcoding, using unique molecular identifiers to normalize TCRbeta repertoire quantification. The public reads were reanalyzed by TCRdb: fastp trimming at Q25, MiXCR alignment, in-frame beta chains only. Merged by CDR3 protein, the rows form single entries marked with the most common genes and DNA. This sample lists some 190,000 distinct CDR3 sequences; around 10% were detected once. About 12% of the sample goes to the ten largest clones.

Sequencing was performed on PBMCs, taken before TCRalphabeta/CD19-depleted stem cell transplant. The sequence derives from a boy younger than 10 with acute myeloid leukemia, due to receive a stem cell transplant. The chain joins TRBV7-9 to TRBJ2-3; confidence is insufficient to name the D gene. The base sequence is TGTGCCAGCAGCTCTTTCAGTACGGATACGCAGTATTTT. This codes for CASSSFSTDTQYF. The full variable domain, with segments outside the CDR3 supplied by the reference TRBV7-9 and TRBJ2-3 proteins, appears as DTGVSQNPRHKITKRGQNVTFRCDPISEHNRLYWYRQTLGQGPEFLTYFQNEAQLEKSRLLSDRFSAERPKGSFSTLEIQRTEQGDSAMYLCASSSFSTDTQYFGPGTRLTVL.